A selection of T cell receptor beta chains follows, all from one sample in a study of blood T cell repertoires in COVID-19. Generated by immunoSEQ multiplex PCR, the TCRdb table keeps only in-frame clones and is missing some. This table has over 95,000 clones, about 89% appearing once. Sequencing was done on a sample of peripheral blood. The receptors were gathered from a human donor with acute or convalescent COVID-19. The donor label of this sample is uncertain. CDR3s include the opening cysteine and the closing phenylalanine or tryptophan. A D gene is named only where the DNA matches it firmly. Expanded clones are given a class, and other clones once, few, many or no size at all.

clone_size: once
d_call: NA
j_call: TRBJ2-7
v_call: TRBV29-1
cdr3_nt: TGCAGCGTTGTACGTTCCGCTAGCAGAGCCTACGAGCAGTACTTC
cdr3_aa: CSVVRSASRAYEQYF

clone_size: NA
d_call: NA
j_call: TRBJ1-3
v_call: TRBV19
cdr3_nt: TGTGCCAGTAGTCCCGAAAGAAACAGGGCCGCTGGAAACACCATATATTTT
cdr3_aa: CASSPERNRAAGNTIYF

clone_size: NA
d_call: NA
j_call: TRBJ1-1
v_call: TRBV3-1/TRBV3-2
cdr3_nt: TGTGCCAGCAGCCAAGGCAGGGCTGAAGCTTTCTTT
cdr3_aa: CASSQGRAEAFF

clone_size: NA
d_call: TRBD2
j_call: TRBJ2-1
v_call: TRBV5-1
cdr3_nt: TGCGCCAGCAGCTTGGAACGACTAGCGGGAACAAATGAGCAGTTCTTC
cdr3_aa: CASSLERLAGTNEQFF

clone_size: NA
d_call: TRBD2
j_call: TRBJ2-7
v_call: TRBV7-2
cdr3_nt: TGTGCCAGCAGCTCAACTAGCGGCTCCTCCTACGAGCAGTACTTC
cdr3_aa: CASSSTSGSSYEQYF

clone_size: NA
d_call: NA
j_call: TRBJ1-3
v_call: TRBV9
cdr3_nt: TGTGCCAGCAGCGGAAACAGGGATGGAAACACCATATATTTT
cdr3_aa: CASSGNRDGNTIYF

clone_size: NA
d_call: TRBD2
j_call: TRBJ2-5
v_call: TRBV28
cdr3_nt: TGTGCCAGCAGTTTAGAGGTAGCGGGAGGGCCGGAGACCCAGTACTTC
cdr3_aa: CASSLEVAGGPETQYF

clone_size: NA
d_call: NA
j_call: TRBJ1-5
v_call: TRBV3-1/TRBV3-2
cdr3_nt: TGTGCCAGAAAAACAGGTGTGGGGGCAAATAGCAATCAGCCCCAGCATTTT
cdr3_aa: CARKTGVGANSNQPQHF

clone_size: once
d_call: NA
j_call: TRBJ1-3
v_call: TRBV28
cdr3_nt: TGTGCCAGCAGTTTGGCGCAGGTTGACTCTGGAAACACCATATATTTT
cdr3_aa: CASSLAQVDSGNTIYF

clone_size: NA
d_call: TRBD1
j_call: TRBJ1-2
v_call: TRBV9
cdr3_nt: TGTGCCAGCAGCGCCCGACAGGGAAGAGGGTATGGCTACACCTTC
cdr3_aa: CASSARQGRGYGYTF

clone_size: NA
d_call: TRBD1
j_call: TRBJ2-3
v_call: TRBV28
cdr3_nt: TGTGCCAGCAGTTTACAAGGACAGGTGAATAGAGATACGCAGTATTTT
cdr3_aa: CASSLQGQVNRDTQYF

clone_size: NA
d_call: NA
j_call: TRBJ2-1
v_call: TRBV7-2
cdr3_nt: TGTGCCAGCAGCAATGACAGATCCTACAATGAGCAGTTCTTC
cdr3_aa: CASSNDRSYNEQFF

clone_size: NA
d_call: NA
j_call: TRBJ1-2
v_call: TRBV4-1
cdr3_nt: TGCGCCAGCAGCCAAGTAGGGGCAGGGGTTTATGGCTACACCTTC
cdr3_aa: CASSQVGAGVYGYTF

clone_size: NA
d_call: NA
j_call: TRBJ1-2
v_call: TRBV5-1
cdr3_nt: TGCGCCAGCAGCCCCAGTGATCCTAACTATGGCTACACCTTC
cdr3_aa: CASSPSDPNYGYTF

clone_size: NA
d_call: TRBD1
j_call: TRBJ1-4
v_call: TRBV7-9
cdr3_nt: TGTGCCAGCAGCTCTTCTCAGGGGGCTACTAATGAAAAACTGTTTTTT
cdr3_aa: CASSSSQGATNEKLFF

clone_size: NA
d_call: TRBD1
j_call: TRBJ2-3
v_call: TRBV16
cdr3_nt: TGTGCCAGCAGCCAATTCGGACAGGGGGCGTTTGATACGCAGTATTTT
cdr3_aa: CASSQFGQGAFDTQYF

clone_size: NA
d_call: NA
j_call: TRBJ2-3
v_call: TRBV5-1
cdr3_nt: TGCGCCAGCAGCTTAGAAGGACAGTCGGGCTCTAGCACAGATACGCAGTATTTT
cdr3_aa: CASSLEGQSGSSTDTQYF

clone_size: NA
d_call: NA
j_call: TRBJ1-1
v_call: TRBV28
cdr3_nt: TGTGCCAGCAGTTTATCTCTTGGGTTGCAGGATATTATGAACACTGAAGCTTTCTTT
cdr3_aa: CASSLSLGLQDIMNTEAFF

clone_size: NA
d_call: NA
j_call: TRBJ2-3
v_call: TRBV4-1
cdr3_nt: TGCGCCAGCAGCCTCAAGGACAGTTCCTTAGATACGCAGTATTTT
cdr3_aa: CASSLKDSSLDTQYF

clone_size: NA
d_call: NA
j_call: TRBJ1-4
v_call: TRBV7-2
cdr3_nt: TGTGCCAGCAGCTTATCTGCGGGGGGCAACGAAAAACTGTTTTTT
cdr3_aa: CASSLSAGGNEKLFF

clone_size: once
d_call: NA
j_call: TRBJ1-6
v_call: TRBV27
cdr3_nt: TGTGCCAGCAGTCCAAAACAGGGTTCGGTCTATAATTCACCCCTCCACTTT
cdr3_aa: CASSPKQGSVYNSPLHF

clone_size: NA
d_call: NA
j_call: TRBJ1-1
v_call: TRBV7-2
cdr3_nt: TGTGCCAGCAGCTCAACGAGGGTGTCACCTGAAGCTTTCTTT
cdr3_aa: CASSSTRVSPEAFF

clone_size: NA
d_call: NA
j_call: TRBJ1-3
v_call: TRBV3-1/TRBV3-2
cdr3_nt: TGTGCCAGCAGCAAAACAAGGGGTGACACCATATATTTT
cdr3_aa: CASSKTRGDTIYF

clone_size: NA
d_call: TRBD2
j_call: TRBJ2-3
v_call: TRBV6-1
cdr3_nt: TGTGCCAGCAGTGTTTGGACTAGCGGGACTACAGATACGCAGTATTTT
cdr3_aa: CASSVWTSGTTDTQYF

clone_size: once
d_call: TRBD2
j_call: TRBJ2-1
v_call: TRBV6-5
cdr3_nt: TGTGCCAGCGGACTAGCGGGAACCCTGGAGCAGTTCTTC
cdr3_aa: CASGLAGTLEQFF

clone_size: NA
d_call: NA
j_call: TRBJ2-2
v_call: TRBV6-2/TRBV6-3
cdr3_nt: TGTGCCAGCAGTTACTTGCGGAGGGACACCGGGGAGCTGTTTTTT
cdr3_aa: CASSYLRRDTGELFF

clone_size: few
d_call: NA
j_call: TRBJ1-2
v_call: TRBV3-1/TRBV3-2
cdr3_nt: TGTGCCAGCAGCCAAGCCCTTAACTATGGCTACACCTTC
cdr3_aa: CASSQALNYGYTF

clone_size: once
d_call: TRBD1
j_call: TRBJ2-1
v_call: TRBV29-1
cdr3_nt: TGCAGCGTTGAAGGGGGACAGGGGACCAACAATGAGCAGTTCTTC
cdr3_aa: CSVEGGQGTNNEQFF

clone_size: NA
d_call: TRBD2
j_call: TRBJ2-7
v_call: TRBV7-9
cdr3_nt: TGTGCCAGCAGCTACCTACCCGGGCGGGGGGGCGGTGAGCAGTACTTC
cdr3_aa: CASSYLPGRGGGEQYF

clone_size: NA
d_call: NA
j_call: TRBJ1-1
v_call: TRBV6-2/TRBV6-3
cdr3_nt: TGTGCCAGCAGTTACTCTATCTCCGGCACTGAAGCTTTCTTT
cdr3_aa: CASSYSISGTEAFF

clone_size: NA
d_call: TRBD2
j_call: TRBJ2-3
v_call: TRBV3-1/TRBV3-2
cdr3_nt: TGTGCCAGCAGCCTTCTGACTAGCAGCCTCACAGATACGCAGTATTTT
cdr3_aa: CASSLLTSSLTDTQYF

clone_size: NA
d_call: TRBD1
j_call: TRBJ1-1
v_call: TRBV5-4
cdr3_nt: TGTGCCAGCAGGAGAACAGGGGGCACGACTGAAGCTTTCTTT
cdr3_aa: CASRRTGGTTEAFF

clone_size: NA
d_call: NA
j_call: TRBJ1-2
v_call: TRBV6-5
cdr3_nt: TGTGCCAGCAGCGCTCCCGGGGGCTACACCTTC
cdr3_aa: CASSAPGGYTF

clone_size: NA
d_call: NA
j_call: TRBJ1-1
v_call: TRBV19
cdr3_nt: TGTGCCAGTAGTATAGGGCGAGGGCTGAACACTGAAGCTTTCTTT
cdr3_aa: CASSIGRGLNTEAFF

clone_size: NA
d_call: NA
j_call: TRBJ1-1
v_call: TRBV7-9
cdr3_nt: TGTGCCAGCAGCTTAATCCCCGGGGGTAACACTGAAGCTTTCTTT
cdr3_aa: CASSLIPGGNTEAFF

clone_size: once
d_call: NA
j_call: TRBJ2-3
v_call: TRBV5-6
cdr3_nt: TGTGCCAGCAGCGGACGACAGGAAATGGTATTCACAGATACGCAGTATTTT
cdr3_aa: CASSGRQEMVFTDTQYF

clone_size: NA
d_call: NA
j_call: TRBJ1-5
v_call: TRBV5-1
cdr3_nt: TGCGCCAGCAGCTTGGCAGGACATCTCAATCAGCCCCAGCATTTT
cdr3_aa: CASSLAGHLNQPQHF

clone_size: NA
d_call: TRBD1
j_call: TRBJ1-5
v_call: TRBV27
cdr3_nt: TGTGCCAGCAGTCGGACAGGGGTAAATGGCAATCAGCCCCAGCATTTT
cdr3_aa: CASSRTGVNGNQPQHF

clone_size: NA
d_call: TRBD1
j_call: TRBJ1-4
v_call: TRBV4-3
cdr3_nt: TGCGCCAGCAGCCAAGATATGACAGGGGGCAAGGAAAAACTGTTTTTT
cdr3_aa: CASSQDMTGGKEKLFF

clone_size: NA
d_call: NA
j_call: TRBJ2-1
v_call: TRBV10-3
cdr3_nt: TGTGCCATCAGTGAAGCTCGGAATGAGCAGTTCTTC
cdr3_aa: CAISEARNEQFF